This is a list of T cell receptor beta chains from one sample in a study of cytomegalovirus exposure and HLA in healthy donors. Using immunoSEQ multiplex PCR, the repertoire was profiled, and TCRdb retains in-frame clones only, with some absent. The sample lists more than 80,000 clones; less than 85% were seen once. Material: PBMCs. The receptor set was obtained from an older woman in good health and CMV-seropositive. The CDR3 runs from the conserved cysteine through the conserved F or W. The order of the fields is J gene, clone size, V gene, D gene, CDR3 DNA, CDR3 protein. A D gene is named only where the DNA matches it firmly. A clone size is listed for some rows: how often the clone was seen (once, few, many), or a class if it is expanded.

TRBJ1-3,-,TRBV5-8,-,TGTGCCAGCAGCTGGGAGAAGGCTGGAAACACCATATATTTT,CASSWEKAGNTIYF
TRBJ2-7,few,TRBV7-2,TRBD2,TGTGCCAGCAGCTTAGACGGACTAGATCGAAGGGAGCAGTACTTC,CASSLDGLDRREQYF
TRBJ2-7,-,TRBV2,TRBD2,TGTGCCAGCAGTGTTGGGCTAGCGGGAGCCGAGCAGTACTTC,CASSVGLAGAEQYF
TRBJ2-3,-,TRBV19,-,TGTGCCAGTAGTACCCAGCGGCTAGATACGCAGTATTTT,CASSTQRLDTQYF
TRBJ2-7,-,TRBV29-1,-,TGCAGCGGGGGGGATAGTTACGAGCAGTACTTC,CSGGDSYEQYF
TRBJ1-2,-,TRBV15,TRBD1,TGTGCCACCAGCAGAGATGACAGGGTCAATGGCTACACCTTC,CATSRDDRVNGYTF
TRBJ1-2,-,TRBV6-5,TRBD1,TGTGCCAGCAGAAGGACAGGCTGGAACTATGGCTACACCTTC,CASRRTGWNYGYTF
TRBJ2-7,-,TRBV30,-,TGTGCCTGGAGTGTACGGTACGAGCAGTACTTC,CAWSVRYEQYF
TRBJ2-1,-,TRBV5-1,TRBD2,TGCGCCAGCAGCTTGTGGGGCGGGAGGGCCAATGAGCAGTTCTTC,CASSLWGGRANEQFF
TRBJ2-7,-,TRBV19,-,TGTGCCAGTAGTATCGGGGGATACTACGAGCAGTACTTC,CASSIGGYYEQYF
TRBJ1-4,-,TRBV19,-,TGTGCCAGTAAGCCCGGGAGCAGCCTCCGAACGGAACTGTTTTTT,CASKPGSSLRTELFF
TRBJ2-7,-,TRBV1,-,TGCACCAGCAGCCAGGGCGTCCCCCACGAGCAGTACTTC,CTSSQGVPHEQYF
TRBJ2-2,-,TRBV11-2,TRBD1,TGTGCCAGCAGCCCCAGCGAGGGGGCAGGCACCGGGGAGCTGTTTTTT,CASSPSEGAGTGELFF
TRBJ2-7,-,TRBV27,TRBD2,TGTGCCAGCAGTTTAAAGGGAGGACTAGCGGTCTACGAGCAGTACTTC,CASSLKGGLAVYEQYF
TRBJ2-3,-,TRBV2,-,TGTGCCAGCAGTGTAGTAGCGAGACCCACAGATACGCAGTATTTT,CASSVVARPTDTQYF
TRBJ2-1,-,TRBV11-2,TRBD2,TGTGCCAGCAGCCGAGATTTTGTACTAGCGGGAGTCTTGAATGAGCAGTTCTTC,CASSRDFVLAGVLNEQFF
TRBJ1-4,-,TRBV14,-,TGTGCCAGCAGCTACAGGACAACTAATGAAAAACTGTTTTTT,CASSYRTTNEKLFF
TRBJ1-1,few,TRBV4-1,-,TGCGCCAGCAGCCTTCTAAACGAGGGTGAAGCTTTCTTT,CASSLLNEGEAFF
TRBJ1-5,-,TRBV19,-,TGTGCCAGTAGTATAGTATTTCGGGTGAACAATCAGCCCCAGCATTTT,CASSIVFRVNNQPQHF
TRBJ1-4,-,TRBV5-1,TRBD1,TGCGCCAGCAGCTGGGGGACAGGAAGTAATGAAAAACTGTTTTTT,CASSWGTGSNEKLFF
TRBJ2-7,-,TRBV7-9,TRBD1,TGTGCCAGCAGCCAGGGGGCGACCTACGAGCAGTACTTC,CASSQGATYEQYF
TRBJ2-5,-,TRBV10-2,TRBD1,TGCGCCAGCAGTGCATACCCGGGACAGGGAATATCGGTCGGGGGTATGGAGACCCAGTACTTC,CASSAYPGQGISVGGMETQYF
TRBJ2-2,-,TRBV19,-,TGTGCCAGTAGCGGTCGACAGGAGCTGTTTTTT,CASSGRQELFF
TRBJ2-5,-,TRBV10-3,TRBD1,TGTGCCACCTATCCTTTTGCAGGGGGCAGAGAGACCCAGTACTTC,CATYPFAGGRETQYF
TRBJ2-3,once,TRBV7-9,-,TGTGCCAGCAGCTTAGGACTAGTTACAGATACGCAGTATTTT,CASSLGLVTDTQYF
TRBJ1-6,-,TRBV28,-,TGTGCCAGCAGGGGTAGGGGGTCACCCCTCCACTTT,CASRGRGSPLHF
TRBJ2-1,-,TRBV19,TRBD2,TGTGCCAGTAGTACCTTAGCGGGAGCGGTAGACAATGAGCAGTTCTTC,CASSTLAGAVDNEQFF
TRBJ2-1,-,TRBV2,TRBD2,TGTGCCAGCAGGATCGGGACTAGCTACAATGAGCAGTTCTTC,CASRIGTSYNEQFF
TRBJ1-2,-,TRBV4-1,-,TGCGCCAGCAGCCAAGATTGGGGCTCCTACGGCTACACCTTC,CASSQDWGSYGYTF
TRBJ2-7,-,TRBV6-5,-,TGTGCCAGCAGTTCCCCCACTAGCAGTTCCTACGAGCAGTACTTC,CASSSPTSSSYEQYF
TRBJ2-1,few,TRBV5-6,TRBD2,TGTGCCAGCAGCAATGGACTAGCGGGAAACAATGAGCAGTTCTTC,CASSNGLAGNNEQFF
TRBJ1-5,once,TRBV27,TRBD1,TGTGCCAGCAGTGCACAGGGGGCGAGGCAGCCCCAGCATTTT,CASSAQGARQPQHF
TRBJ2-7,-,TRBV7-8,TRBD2,TGTGCCAGCAGCCCAGCCACTAGCGGGTCTACCTACGAGCAGTACTTC,CASSPATSGSTYEQYF
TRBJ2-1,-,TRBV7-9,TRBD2,TGTGCCAGCAGCTCTATCTGGACTAGCGGGAGTAGGAATGAGCAGTTCTTC,CASSSIWTSGSRNEQFF
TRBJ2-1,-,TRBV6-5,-,TGTGCCAGCACCCCGGGACTGTACAATGAGCAGTTCTTC,CASTPGLYNEQFF
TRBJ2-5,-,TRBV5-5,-,TGTGCCAGCAGTCGCCGGGGAGAGACCCAGTACTTC,CASSRRGETQYF
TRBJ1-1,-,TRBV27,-,TGTGCCAGCAGCGGGATTTTCAAGAACACTGAAGCTTTCTTT,CASSGIFKNTEAFF
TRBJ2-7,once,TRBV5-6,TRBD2,TGTGCCAGCAGCTCAGCGGGAGCCTACGAGCAGTACTTC,CASSSAGAYEQYF
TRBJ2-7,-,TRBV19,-,TGTGCCAGTAGTATAGGTTGGGAGTACGAGCAGTACTTC,CASSIGWEYEQYF